The T cell receptor beta chain described here comes from a study of monozygotic twins with inflammatory bowel disease. Using the 5' RACE reads, TCRdb records one entry per CDR3 protein without DNA. The sample has about 380,000 distinct CDR3 sequences. Germline lookup yields CDR1 SGHRS and CDR2 YFSETQ. The CDR3 spans 16 residues. Sequenced sample: blood. The clonotype comes from a human donor with ulcerative colitis or Crohn's disease, or a healthy co-twin of an affected twin (not recorded which). The chain employs TRBV5-1 and TRBJ2-5. This chain's CDR3 is CASSVGVEVGKETQYF.